This passage covers 27 T cell receptor beta chains from one sample sequenced in a study of TIL therapy for anti-PD-1-resistant metastatic lung cancer. Time point reported: pre-treatment sample, taken before nivolumab and TIL therapy. This was the immunoSEQ v3 assay. Sequencing was performed with immunoSEQ multiplex PCR; in TCRdb, only in-frame clones are kept and a portion is missing. Of about 21,000 clones listed, 78% are singletons. Sequencing used blood, obtained at baseline. Source of these receptors: a person between 25 and 80 years old with non-small cell lung cancer.

The CDR3 DNA follows: TGTGCCAGCAGTTTATCGGATCCGGGGAGCTCCTACAATGAGCAGTTCTTC. It encodes CASSLSDPGSSYNEQFF. The V gene is TRBV27, the J gene TRBJ2-1; possibly TRBD2 for D (5 bases). The CDR3 has 17 residues. The germline V gene has CDR1 MNHEY and CDR2 SMNVEV (reference sequence). Trimming took off 0 bases at V and 0 bases at J, with 12 bases between the two ends.

The rearrangement uses TRBV4-2 and TRBJ2-1; a weak D match, TRBD1 (6 bases). Germline V lookup: CDR1 LGHNA, CDR2 YNFKEQ. Trimming took off 0 bases at V and 0 bases at J, with 12 bases between the two ends. There are 17 residues in the CDR3. The CDR3 DNA reads TGTGCCAGCAGCCAAGAACCTCGACAGGTCTCCTACAATGAGCAGTTCTTC. It is translated as CASSQEPRQVSYNEQFF.

The chain combines TRBV5-1 with TRBJ2-1; weak D call: TRBD1 (7 bases). The V gene lost 4 bases and the J gene lost 8 bases, with 16 bases spanning the gap. The CDR3 covers 14 residues. Per the germline V gene, CDR1 is SGHRS and CDR2 is YFSETQ. CDR3 DNA sequence: TGCGCCAGCAGCCTACAGGGGACTGCTCATGAGCAGTTCTTC. Protein: CASSLQGTAHEQFF.

V gene TRBV9 combines with J gene TRBJ1-6, with 10 bases lining up with TRBD1. Trimming removed 7 bases from V and 7 bases from J; junction bases left unmatched: 8. The CDR3 sequence is 15 residues long. CDR1 and CDR2 from the germline V gene are SGDLS and YYNGEE. In nucleotides, the CDR3 is TGTGCCAGCGGCAGGGGACAGGGGTTAAATTCACCCCTCCACTTT. This encodes CASGRGQGLNSPLHF.

The chain recombines TRBV2 with TRBJ2-6; 8 bases align to TRBD1. V dropped 6 bases and J dropped 0; count of bases not matched to a gene: 10. The length of the CDR3 is 18 residues. Germline-derived CDR1 and CDR2 are SNHLY and FYNNEI. The CDR3, as DNA: TGTGCCAGCAGATTCTGGACAGGGCTCCTCTCTGGGGCCAACGTCCTGACTTTC. This sequence encodes CASRFWTGLLSGANVLTF.

The genes are TRBV7-6 and TRBJ2-5; D gene uncertain. V was trimmed by 3 bases and J by 1 base, leaving 3 bases between them. CDR3 size: 12 residues. Germline V CDR1 and CDR2: SGHVS, FNYEAQ. The CDR3 region has the DNA TGTGCCAGCAGCTTTGCCCAAGAGACCCAGTACTTC. It specifies CASSFAQETQYF.

The genes are TRBV19 and TRBJ2-1; TRBD2 agrees at 7 bases. The CDR3 sequence is 12 residues long. V gave up 5 bases and J gave up 15 bases; unmatched junction bases: 10. The germline CDR1 and CDR2 sequences are LNHDA and SQIVND (reference sequence). The CDR3: CASSYRTGGLFF. DNA of the CDR3: TGTGCCAGTAGTTATCGGACGGGAGGCCTGTTCTTC.

The chain links TRBV15 to TRBJ2-7, with D perhaps given as TRBD1 or TRBD2 (6 bases each). Trimming shortened V by 0 bases and J by 6 bases, and 12 bases separated the two germline ends. The CDR3 is 14 residues long. Per the germline V gene, CDR1 is LNHNV and CDR2 is YYDKDF (reference sequence). CDR3 DNA sequence: TGTGCCACCAGCAGAGATTTCGGGGGCTTCGAGCAGTACTTC. This codes for CATSRDFGGFEQYF.

V is TRBV9 and J is TRBJ2-1, with 8 bases lining up with TRBD2. The CDR3 extends over 15 amino acids. The V gene's germline CDR1 is SGDLS and CDR2 YYNGEE. V dropped 2 bases and J dropped 6; count of bases not matched to a gene: 7. The CDR3 DNA reads TGTGCCAGCAGCGTTTCGGCGGGGGGTGGCAATGAGCAGTTCTTC. This sequence encodes CASSVSAGGGNEQFF.

The V call is TRBV5-6, the J call TRBJ2-1; 12 bases match TRBD2. In germline, CDR1 is SGHDT, CDR2 YYEEEE. The CDR3 consists of 16 residues. Germline trimming cut 5 bases from V and 4 bases from J; bases unmatched to any gene: 7. The CDR3 loop is CASSRLAGVSYNEQFF. DNA for the CDR3: TGTGCCAGCAGTCGACTAGCGGGAGTTAGTTACAATGAGCAGTTCTTC.

The chain uses TRBV10-3 and TRBJ2-1; 7 nucleotides line up with TRBD2. Germline V gene lookup returns CDR1 ENHRY and CDR2 SYGVKD. The CDR3 sequence is 16 residues long. V lost 0 bases to trimming and J lost 8 bases; unmatched junction nucleotides: 10. DNA of the CDR3: TGTGCCATCAGTGAGTCGACTCGAGCGGGGCACGATGAGCAGTTCTTC. This translates into CAISESTRAGHDEQFF.

There are a few counts of this clone. This chain uses TRBV5-1 with TRBJ2-3; no definite D call. Per germline, CDR1 SGHRS and CDR2 YFSETQ. V was pared by 0 bases and J by 5 bases, with 1 base between. The CDR3 spans 11 residues. The CDR3 here is CASSLEDTQYF. The CDR3 bases are TGCGCCAGCAGCTTGGAAGATACGCAGTATTTT. Full variable domain (remainder filled in from reference TRBV5-1 and TRBJ2-3): KAGVTQTPRYLIKTRGQQVTLSCSPISGHRSVSWYQQTPGQGLQFLFEYFSETQRNKGNFPGRFSGRQFSNSRSEMNVSTLELGDSALYLCASSLEDTQYFGPGTRLTVL.

V gene TRBV29-1 combines with J gene TRBJ1-1; TRBD1 agrees at 8 bases. V gave up 7 bases and J gave up 2 bases; unmatched junction bases: 9. The CDR3 runs 14 residues. Germline loops: CDR1 SQVTM, CDR2 ANQGSEA. In nucleotides, the CDR3 is TGCAGCGCCACCATAGGGACAGGCAACACTGAAGCTTTCTTT. Translated, it gives CSATIGTGNTEAFF.

The chain uses TRBV23-1 and TRBJ2-5, with D perhaps being TRBD1 or TRBD2 (5 bases each). TRBV23-1 is placed among ORFs of uncertain function. Trimming removed 2 bases from V and 0 bases from J, with 10 bases in between. The CDR3 length is 15 residues. CDR3 sequence reads: CASSQGRQYQETQYF. The CDR3 DNA is TGCGCCAGCAGTCAAGGGAGACAGTACCAAGAGACCCAGTACTTC.

This clone appeared a single time. The V and J genes are TRBV2 and TRBJ2-7, with a possible D match to TRBD1 (5 bases). Germline CDR1 and CDR2: SNHLY and FYNNEI. V lost 7 bases and J 6 bases, leaving 19 bases between the germline ends. The CDR3 sequence is 14 residues long. The chain's CDR3 is CASTRADGPAEQYF. Written as DNA, the CDR3 is TGTGCCAGCACCAGGGCGGACGGACCCGCCGAGCAGTACTTC. Variable domain in full (rest from reference TRBV2 and TRBJ2-7): EPEVTQTPSHQVTQMGQEVILRCVPISNHLYFYWYRQILGQKVEFLVSFYNNEISEKSEIFDDQFSVERPDGSNFTLKIRSTKLEDSAMYFCASTRADGPAEQYFGPGTRLTVT.

This chain uses TRBV5-5 with TRBJ2-3; D ambiguous. The CDR3 is 13 residues long. Trimming stripped 0 bases from V and 6 bases from J, with 8 bases between. The germline V gene encodes CDR1 SGHKS and CDR2 YYEKEE (reference sequence). CDR3 loop: CASSLEGRDTQYF. Written as DNA, the CDR3 is TGTGCCAGCAGCTTGGAGGGTCGCGATACGCAGTATTTT.

This chain connects TRBV28 to TRBJ2-2; possible D gene TRBD2, 5 bases. This CDR3 comprises 16 residues. V was shortened by 5 bases and J by 5 bases, with 18 bases between the two germline ends. Germline V gives CDR1 MDHEN, CDR2 SYDVKM. The CDR3 sequence: CASSTPRQTGTGELFF. CDR3 bases: TGTGCCAGCAGTACCCCGAGGCAGACGGGGACCGGGGAGCTGTTTTTT.

DNA of the CDR3: TGTGCCAGCAGCTTTGAGGACAGGTCTAACTATGGCTACACCTTC. Translating it yields CASSFEDRSNYGYTF. The rearrangement joins TRBV7-9 to TRBJ1-2, with 7 bases that match TRBD1. The V segment lost 3 bases and the J segment 0 bases; nucleotides outside the gene matches: 4. The CDR3 sequence is 15 residues long. Germline CDR1 SEHNR, CDR2 FQNEAQ (reference sequence).

This clone was seen a handful of times. The chain couples TRBV5-7 to TRBJ2-7; 8 positions agree with TRBD1. TRBV5-7 is an open reading frame whose function is uncertain. This CDR3 spans 17 amino acids. Unmatched junction bases numbered 13, after V lost 2 bases and J lost 3 bases. In DNA form, the CDR3 reads TGTGCCAGCAGCTTCCATACAACTCCGGACAGGGTCTACGAGCAGTACTTC. Protein sequence: CASSFHTTPDRVYEQYF.

The V and J genes are TRBV4-1 and TRBJ2-7, with 11 nucleotides matching TRBD2. Germline-derived CDR1 and CDR2 are MGHRA and YSYEKL. Trimming at V came to 1 base and at J to 5 bases, leaving 4 bases not matched to a gene. This CDR3 is 15 amino acids long. CDR3 nucleotides: TGCGCCAGCAGCCAAGTAGCGGGAGGGCCGAACGAGCAGTACTTC. Amino acid sequence: CASSQVAGGPNEQYF.

The V call is TRBV6-1, the J call TRBJ2-1; D is undetermined. With 8 bases removed from V and 6 bases from J, the gap between germline ends came to 14 bases. The CDR3 consists of 13 residues. Per the germline V gene, CDR1 is MNHNS and CDR2 is SASEGT. The CDR3 loop reads CASLSERVNEQFF. The CDR3 DNA reads as TGTGCCAGCCTCTCCGAAAGGGTCAATGAGCAGTTCTTC.

The V gene is TRBV14, the J gene TRBJ2-3; TRBD1 is a possible D gene (5 bases). Looked up from germline, CDR1 is SGHDN and CDR2 is FVKESK. Trimming removed 0 bases from V and 6 bases from J, with 7 bases in between. The length of the CDR3 is 13 residues. CDR3 amino acids: CASSQDRGDTQYF. The CDR3 DNA is TGTGCCAGCAGCCAAGATAGGGGTGATACGCAGTATTTT.

The chain couples TRBV9 to TRBJ1-1, with 10 bases identical to TRBD1. CDR1 and CDR2 from the germline V gene are SGDLS and YYNGEE. Germline trimming cut 3 bases from V and 4 bases from J; bases unmatched to any gene: 9. The CDR3 loop spans 16 amino acids. The CDR3 reads CASSGVPWTGGTEAFF. As DNA, the CDR3 is TGTGCCAGCAGCGGGGTACCTTGGACAGGGGGCACTGAAGCTTTCTTT.

This chain uses TRBV7-9 with TRBJ1-5, with D unclear. Germline V gene sequence: CDR1 SEHNR, CDR2 FQNEAQ (reference sequence). This CDR3 has 14 residues. V was cut by 2 bases and J by 3 bases, with 8 bases left in between. The DNA of the CDR3 is TGTGCCAGCAGCTTAAAGGGTTCCAATCAGCCCCAGCATTTT. Its protein product is CASSLKGSNQPQHF.

This clone was picked up one time. This chain joins TRBV2 and TRBJ2-1; TRBD1 aligns across 10 bases. From germline, CDR1 is SNHLY and CDR2 FYNNEI. The CDR3 totals 14 residues. Germline trimming cut 8 bases from V and 5 bases from J; bases unmatched to any gene: 6. The CDR3 coding sequence is TGTGCCAGCGGGACAGGGGTCGGGGACAATGAGCAGTTCTTC. This gives the protein CASGTGVGDNEQFF.

This clone appeared once. The chain recombines TRBV9 with TRBJ1-1; 9 bases map to TRBD1. Looked up from germline, CDR1 is SGDLS and CDR2 is YYNGEE. This CDR3 comprises 15 residues. V lost 6 bases, J lost 6 bases, and 12 bases stayed unmatched. DNA of the CDR3: TGTGCCAGCACCCCTTTTGGACAGGGGATTGCTGAAGCTTTCTTT. Its protein is CASTPFGQGIAEAFF. Full variable domain (remainder filled in from reference TRBV9 and TRBJ1-1): DSGVTQTPKHLITATGQRVTLRCSPRSGDLSVYWYQQSLDQGLQFLIQYYNGEERAKGNILERFSAQQFPDLHSELNLSSLELGDSALYFCASTPFGQGIAEAFFGQGTRLTVV.

The V and J genes are TRBV6-1 and TRBJ2-2; the match to TRBD1 covers 7 bases. CDR3 size: 15 residues. The germline V gene has CDR1 MNHNS and CDR2 SASEGT. The V gene end was trimmed by 4 bases and the J gene end by 4 bases; junction bases not matched to a gene: 6. The CDR3 sequence: CASSVRQGVTGELFF. In nucleotides, the CDR3 is TGTGCCAGCAGTGTCCGGCAGGGGGTCACCGGGGAGCTGTTTTTT.